Listed here are 27 T cell receptor beta chains from one sample, sequenced in a study of cytomegalovirus exposure and HLA in healthy donors. The PCR used 60 Vbeta and 13 Jbeta primers. Clones were sequenced by immunoSEQ multiplex PCR, and TCRdb holds only the in-frame ones, with some missing. The sample has about 170,000 clones; 77% are singletons. Sequencing was done on a sample of PBMCs. These TCRs come from a woman in her 30s in good health and CMV-seropositive.

This clone was detected a few times. The DNA for the CDR3 is TGCGCCAGCAGCGAAGGGGCGTTTAGCACCGGGGAGCTGTTTTTT. Its translation is CASSEGAFSTGELFF. The rearrangement uses TRBV5-1 and TRBJ2-2, with D possibly TRBD1 on 5 matching bases. Trimming took 4 bases from V and 4 from J, leaving 14 bases between them. Germline assignment: CDR1 SGHRS and CDR2 YFSETQ. There are 15 residues in the CDR3.

The V and J genes are TRBV7-9 and TRBJ1-4, with TRBD1 matching 9 bases. Germline trimming cut 5 bases from V and 10 bases from J; bases unmatched to any gene: 8. This CDR3 comprises 14 residues. CDR1 and CDR2 (germline): SEHNR, FQNEAQ (reference sequence). CDR3 in DNA: TGTGCCAGCAGCACGACAGGGGGAGAAGGAAAACTGTTTTTT. Protein product: CASSTTGGEGKLFF.

This clone appeared a single time. V usage is TRBV6-6 and J usage is TRBJ2-1; 7 bases are a match to TRBD2. Germline V gene lookup returns CDR1 MNHNY and CDR2 SVGAGI (reference sequence). The V segment lost 0 bases and the J segment 6 bases; nucleotides outside the gene matches: 8. CDR3 length equals 16 residues. The CDR3 loop is CASSYSAGEVRNEQFF. In DNA form, the CDR3 reads TGTGCCAGCAGTTACTCGGCGGGAGAGGTCCGCAATGAGCAGTTCTTC.

This clone was seen once. The CDR3 DNA sequence: TGTGCCAGCAGTGCCCCGACAGGGGGTGAACAGCCCCAGCATTTT. This encodes CASSAPTGGEQPQHF. This chain connects TRBV28 to TRBJ1-5; 9 nucleotides match TRBD1. V dropped 5 bases and J dropped 7; count of bases not matched to a gene: 9. The CDR3 spans 15 residues. Germline CDR1 is MDHEN and CDR2 is SYDVKM.

V gene TRBV9 combines with J gene TRBJ2-2; 10 bases map to TRBD2. With V trimmed by 3 bases and J by 5 bases, 7 bases remained unmatched. Germline V gives CDR1 SGDLS, CDR2 YYNGEE. CDR3 length: 16 residues. The CDR3 region is CASSASGRAATGELFF. In DNA, the CDR3 is TGTGCCAGCAGCGCAAGCGGGAGGGCCGCGACCGGGGAGCTGTTTTTT.

V and J are TRBV4-2 and TRBJ1-1; 9 bases fit TRBD1. The V gene end was trimmed by 2 bases and the J gene end by 4 bases; junction bases not matched to a gene: 8. CDR1 LGHNA and CDR2 YNFKEQ come from the germline V gene. The CDR3 sequence is 16 residues long. The CDR3 region has the DNA TGTGCCAGCAGCCAACCTCTACAGGGGGCGGGCACTGAAGCTTTCTTT. It is translated as CASSQPLQGAGTEAFF.

V and J are TRBV27 and TRBJ2-2; 10 bases are shared with TRBD2. The CDR3 covers 15 residues. V shed 8 bases, J shed 4 bases, and the junction held 7 bases outside the gene matches. Germline lookup yields CDR1 MNHEY and CDR2 SMNVEV (reference sequence). The CDR3 protein is CASYPLAGPTGELFF. CDR3 nucleotides: TGTGCCAGCTACCCACTAGCGGGACCCACCGGGGAGCTGTTTTTT.

This chain joins TRBV11-1 and TRBJ2-7; D ambiguous. The CDR3 totals 13 residues. Germline assignment: CDR1 SGHAT and CDR2 FQDESV (reference sequence). Deletions cut 1 base from V and 4 bases from J, with 8 bases between. The CDR3 reads CASSLDPVYEQYF. Here the CDR3 DNA reads TGTGCCAGCAGCTTAGATCCGGTATACGAGCAGTACTTC.

As to this clone: At one end the junction does not follow the germline gene, possibly because of a read error. The chain has TRBV5-4 and TRBJ2-7; D uncertain. CDR1 is SGHNT and CDR2 is YYREEE in the germline V gene (reference sequence). This CDR3 is built from 15 residues. Written as DNA, the CDR3 is TGTGCCAACAGCTTGGCACGCGGTCTCTCCTACGAGCAGTACTTC. Amino acid sequence: CANSLARGLSYEQYF.

The V call is TRBV5-1, the J call TRBJ2-5; TRBD2 might be the D (6 bases). Trimming left V 10 bases short and J 4 bases short, with 17 bases between. The CDR3 is 13 amino acids. The germline V gene has CDR1 SGHRS and CDR2 YFSETQ. The DNA of the CDR3 is TGCGCCGGAGGGAGCAACCTAGGAGAGACCCAGTACTTC. Protein product: CAGGSNLGETQYF.

This clone was seen once. This chain joins TRBV10-3 and TRBJ1-5, with D perhaps matching TRBD1 (6 bases). V lost 5 bases, J lost 0 bases, and 8 bases lay in between. This CDR3 is built from 14 residues. From germline, CDR1 is ENHRY and CDR2 SYGVKD. In DNA form, the CDR3 reads TGTGCCATCAGTTGGGACACTAGCAATCAGCCCCAGCATTTT. Its translation: CAISWDTSNQPQHF.

CDR3 DNA: TGTGCCAGCAGGGACGGGGCGGGGAACAATCAGCCCCAGCATTTT. Its protein product is CASRDGAGNNQPQHF. This sequence joins TRBV6-1 and TRBJ1-5, with D maybe TRBD1 (5 bases). V was cut by 6 bases and J by 3 bases, with 15 bases left in between. Germline loops: CDR1 MNHNS, CDR2 SASEGT. There are 15 residues in the CDR3.

A single count supports this clone. This chain links TRBV13 with TRBJ2-5, with D possibly being TRBD1 (8 bases). This CDR3 has 16 residues. Germline lookup yields CDR1 PRHDT and CDR2 FYEKMQ (reference sequence). V lost 4 bases, J lost 4 bases, and 19 bases lay in between. The CDR3 protein is CASSSFGQGGRETQYF. CDR3 in DNA: TGTGCCAGCAGCTCCTTCGGACAGGGAGGGCGAGAGACCCAGTACTTC.

The chain couples TRBV18 to TRBJ1-1, with D unresolved. This CDR3 is built from 15 residues. V lost 0 bases and J 5 bases, leaving 13 bases between the germline ends. Germline V gene data show CDR1 as KGHSH and CDR2 as LQKENI. For the CDR3, the DNA is TGTGCCAGCTCACCACCGGTGAACAGTGGAACTGAAGCTTTCTTT. Its translation is CASSPPVNSGTEAFF. The full variable domain, with the rest looked up from reference TRBV18 and TRBJ1-1, is NAGVMQNPRHLVRRRGQEARLRCSPMKGHSHVYWYRQLPEEGLKFMVYLQKENIIDESGMPKERFSAEFPKEGPSILRIQQVVRGDSAAYFCASSPPVNSGTEAFFGQGTRLTVV.

The genes are TRBV6-5 and TRBJ2-5; possibly TRBD1 for D (5 bases). This CDR3 is 13 amino acids long. V lost 6 bases and J lost 2, with 10 bases in between. CDR1 is MNHEY, CDR2 SVGAGI, per germline. The CDR3 protein is CASSQGQQETQYF. The CDR3 DNA sequence: TGTGCCAGCAGCCAGGGTCAGCAAGAGACCCAGTACTTC.

This clone has only a few counts. The chain couples TRBV6-5 to TRBJ1-4, with a weak D call TRBD1 (5 bases). Germline V gene data show CDR1 as MNHEY and CDR2 as SVGAGI. The CDR3 has 14 amino acids. Trimming took off 5 bases at V and 8 bases at J, with 15 bases between the two ends. The CDR3 sequence is CASSQRGYEEKLFF. The CDR3 nucleotides read TGTGCCAGCAGTCAACGGGGGTATGAAGAAAAACTGTTTTTT.

V usage is TRBV20-1 and J usage is TRBJ2-7; no firm D call. The CDR3 spans 11 residues. Trimming removed 4 bases at V and 4 bases at J, with 8 bases between. From germline, CDR1 is DFQATT and CDR2 SNEGSKA (reference sequence). The CDR3 reads CSANSEYEQYF. Here the CDR3 DNA reads TGCAGTGCTAATTCCGAGTACGAGCAGTACTTC.

J is TRBJ2-7 and V is TRBV11-3, with D maybe TRBD2 (5 bases). Germline CDR1 is SGHNT and CDR2 is YENEEA. This CDR3 spans 15 amino acids. V dropped 3 bases and J dropped 3 bases, with 15 bases sitting between them. CDR3 nucleotides: TGTGCCAGCAGCTTGGAGAGCGGCTCAATCTACGAGCAGTACTTC. This encodes CASSLESGSIYEQYF.

DNA of the CDR3: TGTGCCAGCAGGAGGACAGGGGGTACCTACGAGCAGTACTTC. It is translated as CASRRTGGTYEQYF. The genes are TRBV2 and TRBJ2-7; 10 nucleotides agree with TRBD1. V lost 6 bases to trimming and J lost 2 bases; unmatched junction nucleotides: 4. Per germline, CDR1 SNHLY and CDR2 FYNNEI. This CDR3 has 14 residues.

V gene TRBV28 combines with J gene TRBJ2-7, with D maybe TRBD2 (5 bases). Trimming removed 5 bases from V and 6 bases from J, with 11 bases in between. The CDR3 length is 12 residues. In germline, CDR1 is MDHEN, CDR2 SYDVKM. The CDR3 reads CASSLRTAEQYF. CDR3 coding DNA: TGTGCCAGCAGTCTAAGGACTGCCGAGCAGTACTTC.

This clone appeared a single time. This rearrangement joins TRBV4-2 to TRBJ2-5; 9 bases fit TRBD2. J lost 2 bases, V lost 0 bases, and 7 bases had no gene match. The germline V gene has CDR1 LGHNA and CDR2 YNFKEQ. This CDR3 has 17 amino acids. CDR3 sequence: CASSQDLLAGLQETQYF. The CDR3 bases are TGTGCCAGCAGCCAAGATCTCCTAGCGGGGTTACAAGAGACCCAGTACTTC.

The chain recombines TRBV7-9 with TRBJ2-5; tentatively, D is TRBD1 (6 bases). Trimming cost V 3 bases and J 3 bases, with 8 bases left between them. In germline, CDR1 is SEHNR, CDR2 FQNEAQ (reference sequence). This CDR3 comprises 13 residues. This chain's CDR3 is CASSFRTEETQYF. CDR3 nucleotides: TGTGCCAGCAGCTTTAGGACAGAAGAGACCCAGTACTTC.

Only a few counts were recorded for this clone. The chain is built from TRBV7-6 and TRBJ1-5; D call uncertain. The CDR3 extends over 13 amino acids. V was shortened by 2 bases and J by 3 bases, with 5 bases between the two germline ends. Germline lookup yields CDR1 SGHVS and CDR2 FNYEAQ. The CDR3 loop reads CASSLSNNQPQHF. The DNA for the CDR3 is TGTGCCAGCAGCTTATCTAACAATCAGCCCCAGCATTTT. Using reference TRBV7-6 and TRBJ1-5 for the parts outside the CDR3, the full variable domain is GAGVSQSPRYKVTKRGQDVALRCDPISGHVSLYWYRQALGQGPEFLTYFNYEAQQDKSGLPNDRFSAERPEGSISTLTIQRTEQRDSAMYRCASSLSNNQPQHFGDGTRLSIL.

The chain has TRBV30 and TRBJ1-3, with TRBD1 matching 7 bases. Germline CDR1 GTSNPN, CDR2 SVGIG (reference sequence). This CDR3 contains 13 residues. V trimming: 2 bases; J trimming: 3 bases; junction bases outside the gene matches: 1. CDR3 region: CAWSTGDGNTIYF. As DNA, the CDR3 is TGTGCCTGGAGTACAGGGGATGGAAACACCATATATTTT.

This clone was picked up one time. The rearrangement links TRBV4-2 to TRBJ2-5, with 10 bases fitting TRBD2. This CDR3 region has 15 residues. The J segment lost 1 base and the V segment lost 1 base, leaving 0 bases of the junction unmatched. CDR1 and CDR2 (germline): LGHNA, YNFKEQ. The CDR3: CASSQGTSGQETQYF. The CDR3 region has the DNA TGTGCCAGCAGCCAAGGGACTAGCGGCCAAGAGACCCAGTACTTC.

The rearrangement links TRBV11-3 to TRBJ2-1; 10 bases align to TRBD2. The V and J ends lost 0 bases and 8 bases, in that order; junction bases with no gene match: 7. Germline V gene sequence: CDR1 SGHNT, CDR2 YENEEA. CDR3 size: 16 residues. For the CDR3, the DNA is TGTGCCAGCAGCTTAGAAAGCGGGAGGGCCAGGGATGAGCAGTTCTTC. It specifies CASSLESGRARDEQFF.

V and J are TRBV5-1 and TRBJ2-7; 7 nucleotides agree with TRBD1. This CDR3 comprises 14 residues. The germline CDR1 and CDR2 sequences are SGHRS and YFSETQ. The trim removed 0 bases at V and 3 bases at J, leaving 3 bases unmatched. CDR3 nucleotide sequence: TGCGCCAGCAGCTTGGAAGGGGGCTTCTACGAGCAGTACTTC. This gives the protein CASSLEGGFYEQYF.